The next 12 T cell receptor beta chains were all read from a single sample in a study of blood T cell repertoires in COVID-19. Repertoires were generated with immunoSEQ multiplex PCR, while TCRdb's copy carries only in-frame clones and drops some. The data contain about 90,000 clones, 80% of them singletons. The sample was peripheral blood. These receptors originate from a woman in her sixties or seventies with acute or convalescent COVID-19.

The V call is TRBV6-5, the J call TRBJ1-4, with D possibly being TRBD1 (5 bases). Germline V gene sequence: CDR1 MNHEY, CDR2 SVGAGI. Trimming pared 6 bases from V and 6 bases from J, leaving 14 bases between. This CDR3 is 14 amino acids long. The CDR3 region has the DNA TGTGCCAGCAGCCCCGGACAAAGCCATGAAAAACTGTTTTTT. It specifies CASSPGQSHEKLFF.

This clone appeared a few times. Here the CDR3 reads CASSVASGRLTDTQYF. The CDR3 DNA sequence: TGTGCCAGCAGCGTAGCTAGCGGTAGGCTCACAGATACGCAGTATTTT. This rearrangement joins TRBV9 to TRBJ2-3; 7 bases map to TRBD2. Germline V lookup: CDR1 SGDLS, CDR2 YYNGEE. After removal of 0 bases from V and 2 bases from J, the junction contained 6 bases not matched to a gene. The CDR3 extends over 16 amino acids.

CDR3 residues: CASSNTAGGRETQYF. CDR3 coding DNA: TGTGCCAGTAGTAACACAGCGGGAGGGCGAGAGACCCAGTACTTC. This chain uses TRBV19 with TRBJ2-5; 10 bases line up with TRBD2. Germline values: CDR1 LNHDA, CDR2 SQIVND (reference sequence). The CDR3 spans 15 residues. V dropped 4 bases and J dropped 4; count of bases not matched to a gene: 6.

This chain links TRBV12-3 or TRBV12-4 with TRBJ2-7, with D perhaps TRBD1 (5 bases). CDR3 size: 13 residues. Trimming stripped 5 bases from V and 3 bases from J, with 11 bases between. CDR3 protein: CASSPRQFYEQYF. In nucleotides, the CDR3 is TGTGCCAGCAGTCCCCGACAGTTCTACGAGCAGTACTTC.

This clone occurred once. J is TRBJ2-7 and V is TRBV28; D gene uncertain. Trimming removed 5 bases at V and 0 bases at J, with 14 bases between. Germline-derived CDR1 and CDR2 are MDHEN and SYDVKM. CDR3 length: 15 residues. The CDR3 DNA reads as TGTGCCAGCAGTCCTACCGGGTCGAGCTCCTACGAGCAGTACTTC. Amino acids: CASSPTGSSSYEQYF.

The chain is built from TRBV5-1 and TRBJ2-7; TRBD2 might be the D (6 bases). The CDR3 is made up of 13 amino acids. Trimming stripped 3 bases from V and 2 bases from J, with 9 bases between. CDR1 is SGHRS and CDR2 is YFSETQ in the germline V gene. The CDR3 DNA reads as TGCGCCAGCAGCTGGAGGGAGCCCTACGAGCAGTACTTC. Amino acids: CASSWREPYEQYF. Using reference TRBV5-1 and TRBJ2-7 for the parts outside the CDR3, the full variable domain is KAGVTQTPRYLIKTRGQQVTLSCSPISGHRSVSWYQQTPGQGLQFLFEYFSETQRNKGNFPGRFSGRQFSNSRSEMNVSTLELGDSALYLCASSWREPYEQYFGPGTRLTVT.

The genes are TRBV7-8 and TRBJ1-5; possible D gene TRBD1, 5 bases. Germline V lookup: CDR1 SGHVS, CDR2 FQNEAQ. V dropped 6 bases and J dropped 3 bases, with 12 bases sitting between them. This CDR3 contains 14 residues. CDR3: CASSKEGNNQPQHF. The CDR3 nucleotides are TGTGCCAGCAGTAAGGAGGGGAACAATCAGCCCCAGCATTTT.

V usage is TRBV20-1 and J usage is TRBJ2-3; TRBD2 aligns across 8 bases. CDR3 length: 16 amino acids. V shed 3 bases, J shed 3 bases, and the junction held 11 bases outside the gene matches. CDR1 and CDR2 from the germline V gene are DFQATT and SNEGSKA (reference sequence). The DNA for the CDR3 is TGCAGTGCTAGTGAGCCAGCGGGAGCAATTACAGATACGCAGTATTTT. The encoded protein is CSASEPAGAITDTQYF.

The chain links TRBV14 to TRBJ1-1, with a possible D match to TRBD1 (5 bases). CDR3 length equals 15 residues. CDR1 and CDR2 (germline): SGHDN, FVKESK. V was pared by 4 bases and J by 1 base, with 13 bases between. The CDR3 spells CASSPWGGKNTEAFF. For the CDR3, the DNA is TGTGCCAGCAGCCCATGGGGGGGGAAGAACACTGAAGCTTTCTTT.

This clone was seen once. In DNA, the CDR3 is TGCAGCGTCCAAGACATCGATTATGGCTACACCTTC. Its translation: CSVQDIDYGYTF. J is TRBJ1-2 and V is TRBV29-1; D is ambiguous. The CDR3 extends over 12 amino acids. Germline V CDR1 and CDR2: SQVTM, ANQGSEA. V was shortened by 6 bases and J by 5 bases, with 13 bases between the two germline ends. Together with reference TRBV29-1 and TRBJ1-2, the CDR3 gives the full variable domain: SAVISQKPSRDICQRGTSLTIQCQVDSQVTMMFWYRQQPGQSLTLIATANQGSEATYESGFVIDKFPISRPNLTFSTLTVSNMSPEDSSIYLCSVQDIDYGYTFGSGTRLTVV.

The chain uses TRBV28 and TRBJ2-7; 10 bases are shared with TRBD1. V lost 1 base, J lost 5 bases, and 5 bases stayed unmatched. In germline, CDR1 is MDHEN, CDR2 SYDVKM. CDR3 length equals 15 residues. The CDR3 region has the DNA TGTGCCAGCAGTTTATTAGGGGGACAGGGGAACGAGCAGTACTTC. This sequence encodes CASSLLGGQGNEQYF.

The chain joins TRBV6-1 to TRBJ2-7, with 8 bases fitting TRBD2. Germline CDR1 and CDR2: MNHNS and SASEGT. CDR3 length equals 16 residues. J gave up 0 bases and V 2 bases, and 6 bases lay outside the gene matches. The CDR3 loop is CASSERVSGASYEQYF. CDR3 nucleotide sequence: TGTGCCAGCAGTGAACGAGTTAGCGGGGCCTCCTACGAGCAGTACTTC.